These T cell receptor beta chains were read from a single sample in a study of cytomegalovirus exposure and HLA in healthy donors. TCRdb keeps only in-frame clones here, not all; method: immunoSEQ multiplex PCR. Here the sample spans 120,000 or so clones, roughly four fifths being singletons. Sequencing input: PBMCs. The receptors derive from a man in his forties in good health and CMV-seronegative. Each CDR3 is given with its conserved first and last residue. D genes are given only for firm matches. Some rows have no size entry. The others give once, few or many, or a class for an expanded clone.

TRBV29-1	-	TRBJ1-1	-	CTTDGDRTEAFF	TGCACCACGGACGGGGATCGGACTGAAGCTTTCTTT
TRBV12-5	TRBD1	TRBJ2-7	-	CASGPGQAYEQYF	TGTGCTAGTGGACCTGGACAGGCCTACGAGCAGTACTTC
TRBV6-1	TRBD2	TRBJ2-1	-	CASSVSSGGAGVYEQFF	TGTGCCAGCAGTGTTTCTAGCGGGGGGGCTGGTGTCTATGAGCAGTTCTTC
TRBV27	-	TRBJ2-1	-	CATRRTSSNEQFF	TGTGCCACTAGGAGGACTTCCTCCAATGAGCAGTTCTTC
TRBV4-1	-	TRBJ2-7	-	CASSQDRGYEQYF	TGCGCCAGCAGCCAAGATCGGGGTTACGAGCAGTACTTC
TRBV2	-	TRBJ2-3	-	CASSGLAADTQYF	TGTGCCAGCAGTGGGCTAGCCGCAGATACGCAGTATTTT
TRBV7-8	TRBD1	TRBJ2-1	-	CASSLEGRGLSWSYNEQFF	TGTGCCAGCAGCTTAGAAGGCAGGGGGCTATCGTGGTCCTACAATGAGCAGTTCTTC
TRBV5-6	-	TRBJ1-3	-	CASSLVYRPNRGNTIYF	TGTGCCAGCAGCTTGGTTTATCGGCCCAACAGAGGAAACACCATATATTTT
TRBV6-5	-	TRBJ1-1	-	CASSPLDRRPEAFF	TGTGCCAGCAGTCCCCTTGACAGGAGACCTGAAGCTTTCTTT
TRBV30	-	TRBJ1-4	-	CAWSVGVRNEKLFF	TGTGCCTGGAGTGTAGGGGTGCGAAATGAAAAACTGTTTTTT
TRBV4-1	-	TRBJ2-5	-	CASSQEAGRGTQYF	TGCGCCAGCAGCCAAGAGGCGGGCCGGGGGACCCAGTACTTC
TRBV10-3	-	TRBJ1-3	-	CAIRGQTSGNTIYF	TGTGCCATCAGGGGACAAACCTCTGGAAACACCATATATTTT
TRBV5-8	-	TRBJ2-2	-	CASLWGQGNTGELFF	TGTGCCAGCCTCTGGGGCCAGGGGAACACCGGGGAGCTGTTTTTT
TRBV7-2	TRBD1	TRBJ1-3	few	CASSSTGGGNTIYF	TGTGCCAGCAGCTCGACAGGGGGTGGAAACACCATATATTTT
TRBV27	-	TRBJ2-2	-	CASSLTVTGELFF	TGTGCCAGCAGTCTGACAGTCACCGGGGAGCTGTTTTTT
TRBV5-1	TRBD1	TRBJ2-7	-	CASSPDGTGGYEQYF	TGCGCCAGCAGCCCGGATGGGACAGGGGGCTACGAGCAGTACTTC
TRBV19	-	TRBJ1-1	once	CASSSRAPGAEAFF	TGTGCCAGTAGTTCCAGGGCGCCAGGTGCTGAAGCTTTCTTT
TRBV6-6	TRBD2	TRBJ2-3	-	CASSSGRAGSTDTQYF	TGTGCCAGCAGTAGCGGGAGGGCCGGAAGCACAGATACGCAGTATTTT
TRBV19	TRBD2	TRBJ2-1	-	CASSANRVLAGGHNEQFF	TGTGCCAGTAGTGCTAACCGGGTCCTAGCGGGGGGGCATAATGAGCAGTTCTTC
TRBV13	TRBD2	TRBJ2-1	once	CASSLTSGGAVNEQFF	TGTGCCAGCAGCTTGACTAGCGGGGGGGCCGTAAATGAGCAGTTCTTC
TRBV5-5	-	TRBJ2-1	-	CASDRFSSYNEQFF	TGTGCCAGTGACAGGTTCAGCTCCTACAATGAGCAGTTCTTC
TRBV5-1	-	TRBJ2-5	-	CASSLTMAQETQYF	TGCGCCAGCAGCCTCACAATGGCTCAAGAGACCCAGTACTTC
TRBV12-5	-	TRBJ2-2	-	CASGMTGSGGELFF	TGTGCTAGTGGTATGACAGGTAGTGGCGGGGAGCTGTTTTTT
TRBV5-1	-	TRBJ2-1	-	CASSLVRVSYNEQFF	TGCGCCAGCAGCTTGGTCCGGGTCTCCTACAATGAGCAGTTCTTC
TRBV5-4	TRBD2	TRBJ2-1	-	CASSPSGGANNEQFF	TGTGCCAGCAGCCCTAGCGGGGGGGCCAATAATGAGCAGTTCTTC
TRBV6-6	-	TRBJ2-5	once	CASSLDTTRETQYF	TGTGCCAGCAGTTTGGACACGACTCGGGAGACCCAGTACTTC
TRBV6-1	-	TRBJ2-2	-	CASSELSPGELFF	TGTGCCAGCAGTGAATTGTCTCCCGGGGAGCTGTTTTTT
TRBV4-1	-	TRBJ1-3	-	CASSQVVWGSSGNTIYF	TGCGCCAGCAGCCAAGTCGTTTGGGGCAGCTCTGGAAACACCATATATTTT
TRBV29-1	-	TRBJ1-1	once	CSADKNTEAFF	TGCAGCGCGGACAAGAACACTGAAGCTTTCTTT
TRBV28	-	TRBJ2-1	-	CASGVGGRNYNEQFF	TGTGCCAGCGGGGTCGGAGGACGAAATTACAATGAGCAGTTCTTC
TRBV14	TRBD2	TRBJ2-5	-	CASSLGTTIREETQYF	TGTGCCAGCAGCCTCGGGACTACCATCCGGGAAGAGACCCAGTACTTC
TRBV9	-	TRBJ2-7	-	CASSVAASPSYEQYF	TGTGCCAGCAGCGTAGCCGCTAGCCCATCCTACGAGCAGTACTTC
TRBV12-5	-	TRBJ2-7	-	CASGLIQGEQYF	TGTGCTAGTGGTTTAATACAGGGCGAGCAGTACTTC
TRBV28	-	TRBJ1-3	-	CASVGQKKIYSGNTIYF	TGTGCCAGCGTGGGACAAAAAAAAATTTACTCTGGAAACACCATATATTTT
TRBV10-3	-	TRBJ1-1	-	CAISDQRSDTEAFF	TGTGCCATCAGTGATCAACGTTCGGACACTGAAGCTTTCTTT